Below, one TCR beta chain is given with its context. What it binds is not known. Following extraction, RNA underwent reverse transcription to cDNA, which served as the sequencing template. TCRdb keeps only in-frame clones here, not all; method: immunoSEQ multiplex PCR. The repertoire includes about 200,000 clones, under 80% of them detected once, and 1.3% sits in the top ten. As for treatment: oral pan-JAK inhibitor, 5-10 mg twice daily. The investigators collected lesional scalp punch biopsies and peripheral blood from alopecia areata patients. Germline lookup yields CDR1 ENHRY and CDR2 SYGVKD. CDR3 length: 19 residues. V gave up 3 bases and J gave up 0 bases, with 23 bases separating them. The source of the sample is a study of CD8+ T cells in alopecia areata. Findings and limits, study-wide: Many expanded lesional clones persisted in scalp and blood during tofacitinib. Scalp clonality and expanded CD8+ clones among the top 100 fell significantly with tofacitinib.

This receptor was taken from a human donor with alopecia areata. This chain connects TRBV10-3 to TRBJ1-2, with D perhaps TRBD1 (5 bases). Source: CD4+ T cells sorted from blood, taken at approximately week 50, from a patient treated with tofacitinib. The CDR3 sequence: CAISENIGTGGLANYGYTF. The CDR3 DNA reads TGTGCCATCAGTGAAAATATTGGGACTGGAGGCCTCGCTAACTATGGCTACACCTTC.